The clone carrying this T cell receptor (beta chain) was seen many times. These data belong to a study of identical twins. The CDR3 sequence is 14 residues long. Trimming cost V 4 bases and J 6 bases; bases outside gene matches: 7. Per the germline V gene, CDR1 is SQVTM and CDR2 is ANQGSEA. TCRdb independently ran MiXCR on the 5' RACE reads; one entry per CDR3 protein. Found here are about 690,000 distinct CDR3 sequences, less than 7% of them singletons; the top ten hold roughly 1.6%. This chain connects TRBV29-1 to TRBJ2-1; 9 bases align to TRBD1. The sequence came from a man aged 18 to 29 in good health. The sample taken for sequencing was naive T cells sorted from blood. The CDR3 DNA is TGCAGCGTTGGAGGGACAGGGTGGGGCAATGAGCAGTTCTTC. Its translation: CSVGGTGWGNEQFF.